A single sample is the source of the 12 T cell receptor beta chains below, sequenced in a study of T cells after yellow fever vaccination. TCRdb re-called the 5' RACE reads through MiXCR, storing one row per CDR3 protein. The sample consists of about 220,000 distinct CDR3 sequences, 3% to 3.5% of them appearing once. The specimen was CD4+ T cells sorted from PBMCs, collected 10 days after the yellow fever booster vaccination. The receptors were gathered from a man aged 18 to 30 who received the YFV17D yellow fever vaccine.

This clonotype has at least ten counts. This chain connects TRBV7-3 to TRBJ1-1; 8 bases match TRBD1. The trim removed 5 bases at V and 10 bases at J, leaving 15 bases unmatched. Germline loops: CDR1 SGHTA, CDR2 FQGTGA. The CDR3 is made up of 15 amino acids. The CDR3 DNA is TGTGCCAGCAGCCCGGCCGGACAGGGAAGGTCAGGAGCTTTCTTT. Encoded protein: CASSPAGQGRSGAFF.

This clonotype was seen ten or more times. The V call is TRBV7-3, the J call TRBJ2-1, with 12 bases that match TRBD2. Trimming took 5 bases from V and 6 from J; bases not matched to a gene: 5. The CDR3 length is 15 residues. Per the germline V gene, CDR1 is SGHTA and CDR2 is FQGTGA. CDR3 sequence (DNA): TGTGCCAGCAGCGGGGGACTAGCGGGCTTCAATGAGCAGTTCTTC. Residues: CASSGGLAGFNEQFF.

In its sample, this clonotype was seen many times. The V and J genes are TRBV18 and TRBJ1-6; D remains ambiguous. The V gene's germline CDR1 is KGHSH and CDR2 LQKENI. Trimming took 3 bases from V and 2 from J, leaving 14 bases between them. This CDR3 contains 17 residues. For the CDR3, the DNA is TGTGCCAGCTCACCGTTGCCAGACATAACCTATAATTCACCCCTCCACTTT. This codes for CASSPLPDITYNSPLHF.

In its sample, this clonotype was seen a few times. The chain is built from TRBV5-1 and TRBJ1-6, with D possibly being TRBD1 (5 bases). Germline CDR1 SGHRS, CDR2 YFSETQ. The ends were cut back, 5 bases at V and 5 bases at J, with 17 bases in the middle. This CDR3 comprises 16 residues. The CDR3 protein is CASREVAGTNNSPLHF. The CDR3 coding sequence is TGCGCCAGCAGGGAAGTTGCAGGGACCAATAATTCACCCCTCCACTTT.

This clonotype was detected many times. The chain recombines TRBV12-3 or TRBV12-4 with TRBJ1-2, with 12 bases aligning to TRBD1. The CDR3 has 17 amino acids. V shed 9 bases, J shed 4 bases, and the junction held 15 bases outside the gene matches. CDR3 DNA: TGTGCCAGTCGTACCGGGACAGGGGGCCCCGTGGGCTATGGCTACACCTTC. It yields the protein CASRTGTGGPVGYGYTF.

This clonotype has just a few counts. This chain uses TRBV29-1 with TRBJ2-7; 9 nucleotides match TRBD1. V was pared by 7 bases and J by 2 bases, with 6 bases of the junction left unmatched. This CDR3 spans 13 amino acids. The V gene's germline CDR1 is SQVTM and CDR2 ANQGSEA. For the CDR3, the DNA is TGCAGCGCCCGGGACAGGGAGACCTACGAGCAGTACTTC. Encoded protein: CSARDRETYEQYF.

This clonotype was counted ten times or more. This chain uses TRBV5-1 with TRBJ2-4, with TRBD1 matching over 7 bases. The CDR3 length is 14 residues. The germline gives CDR1 SGHRS, CDR2 YFSETQ. Trimming at V came to 4 bases and at J to 3 bases, leaving 4 bases not matched to a gene. CDR3 sequence (DNA): TGCGCCAGCAGCCCAGGGACAGTCAAAAACATTCAGTACTTC. Translating it yields CASSPGTVKNIQYF.

There are many counts of this clonotype. This chain links TRBV7-2 with TRBJ2-1; D may be TRBD2 (7 bases). Trimming took 3 bases from V and 10 from J, leaving 19 bases between them. This CDR3 spans 15 amino acids. From germline, CDR1 is SGHTA and CDR2 FQGNSA. This CDR3 is CASSFGRGPPREQFF. The CDR3 DNA follows: TGTGCCAGCAGCTTCGGGCGGGGGCCTCCGAGGGAGCAGTTCTTC.

This clonotype was detected a few times. The rearrangement uses TRBV6-1 and TRBJ1-2; D call uncertain. CDR1 MNHNS and CDR2 SASEGT come from the germline V gene. V lost 7 bases and J 6 bases, leaving 12 bases between the germline ends. This CDR3 region has 12 residues. Here the CDR3 DNA reads TGTGCCAGCATGGGATTCAATGATGGCTACACCTTC. Residues: CASMGFNDGYTF.

The V and J genes are TRBV7-2 and TRBJ2-3; 16 bases align to TRBD2. Germline V lookup: CDR1 SGHTA, CDR2 FQGNSA. Trimming removed 4 bases from V and 2 bases from J; junction bases left unmatched: 6. The CDR3 covers 18 residues. CDR3 in DNA: TGTGCCAGCAGCTATTGGGGACTAGCGGGGGGGTACACAGATACGCAGTATTTT. Translation: CASSYWGLAGGYTDTQYF.

This clonotype was detected only a few times. V and J are TRBV10-1 and TRBJ2-5; either TRBD1 or TRBD2 may supply D (5 bases each). Trimming removed 0 bases at V and 5 bases at J, with 22 bases between. The CDR3 extends over 18 amino acids. Germline V gives CDR1 WNHNN, CDR2 SYGVQD (reference sequence). The CDR3 loop reads CASSESNSPGPRWETQYF. CDR3 DNA: TGCGCCAGCAGTGAGTCGAATAGCCCGGGGCCCCGGTGGGAGACCCAGTACTTC.

This clonotype was observed at least ten times. The chain is built from TRBV6-5 and TRBJ2-3, with TRBD1 matching 9 bases. The CDR3 contains 14 residues. The junction had 7 bases not matched to a gene; V was cut back by 7 bases and J by 5 bases. The germline V gene encodes CDR1 MNHEY and CDR2 SVGAGI. The CDR3 coding sequence is TGTGCCAGCATCAGGGACAGGGACGGAGATACGCAGTATTTT. Protein product: CASIRDRDGDTQYF.